These 21 T cell receptor beta chains originate from one sample sequenced in a study of T cells after yellow fever vaccination. TCRdb independently ran MiXCR on the 5' RACE reads; one entry per CDR3 protein. The sample contains about 260,000 distinct CDR3 sequences, roughly 5.6% of which appear only once. The sample was CD4+ T cells sorted from PBMCs, taken on the day of the yellow fever booster vaccination. These receptors were collected from a man younger than 35 who received the YFV17D yellow fever vaccine.

This clonotype was seen a handful of times. This chain links TRBV5-1 with TRBJ1-6; perhaps TRBD1 as D (6 bases). Between the trimmed V and J ends, which lost 2 bases and 5 bases, there was a span of 8 bases. The CDR3 has 14 residues. Per the germline V gene, CDR1 is SGHRS and CDR2 is YFSETQ. The CDR3 loop reads CASSLQGNNSPLHF. For the CDR3, the DNA is TGCGCCAGCAGCTTACAGGGTAATAATTCACCCCTCCACTTT.

This clonotype was detected ten times or more. The chain employs TRBV5-1 and TRBJ2-3; D remains ambiguous. CDR1 is SGHRS, CDR2 YFSETQ, per germline. V lost 6 bases, J lost 2 bases, and 4 bases lay in between. This CDR3 region has 11 residues. The CDR3 protein is CASTYTDTQYF. The CDR3 nucleotides read TGCGCCAGCACCTACACAGATACGCAGTATTTT.

Many counts were recorded for this clonotype. The gene calls are TRBV7-3 and TRBJ1-2, with 7 positions matching TRBD1. This CDR3 is 13 amino acids long. Per germline, CDR1 SGHTA and CDR2 FQGTGA. The trim removed 4 bases at V and 6 bases at J, leaving 5 bases unmatched. CDR3 in amino acids: CASSSTGQDGYTF. The DNA of the CDR3 is TGTGCCAGCAGCTCAACCGGACAGGATGGCTACACCTTC. Full variable domain (missing parts from reference TRBV7-3 and TRBJ1-2): GAGVSQTPSNKVTEKGKYVELRCDPISGHTALYWYRQSLGQGPEFLIYFQGTGAADDSGLPNDRFFAVRPEGSVSTLKIQRTERGDSAVYLCASSSTGQDGYTFGSGTRLTVV.

This clonotype was found a few times. The chain joins TRBV4-2 to TRBJ1-2; TRBD1 is a possible D gene (6 bases). The V end was cut by 3 bases, the J end by 5 bases, with 10 bases between. CDR1 and CDR2 (germline): LGHNA, YNFKEQ. This CDR3 is built from 13 residues. The CDR3 here is CASSHPGTYGYTF. Here the CDR3 DNA reads TGTGCCAGCAGCCACCCCGGGACATATGGCTACACCTTC.

The rearrangement links TRBV10-3 to TRBJ2-7; 10 bases fit TRBD2. The ends lost 6 bases at V and 2 bases at J; junction bases unmatched: 4. The V gene's germline CDR1 is ENHRY and CDR2 SYGVKD. This CDR3 is 14 amino acids long. The CDR3 DNA is TGTGCCATCAGGACCGGGACTAGCGCCTACGAGCAGTACTTC. It codes for CAIRTGTSAYEQYF.

The chain employs TRBV20-1 and TRBJ2-1; 9 nucleotides align to TRBD1. With 6 bases clipped from V and 7 bases from J, the junction kept 10 bases outside the gene matches. Per the germline V gene, CDR1 is DFQATT and CDR2 is SNEGSKA (reference sequence). The length of the CDR3 is 14 residues. CDR3 protein: CSASGTGRLNEQFF. CDR3 bases: TGCAGTGCGAGCGGGACAGGGAGGTTGAATGAGCAGTTCTTC.

Only a few counts were recorded for this clonotype. The V and J genes are TRBV6-2 or TRBV6-3 and TRBJ1-6, with D unresolved. The CDR3 is made up of 16 amino acids. Trimming pared 6 bases from V and 4 bases from J, leaving 16 bases between. Germline V gene sequence: CDR1 MNHEY, CDR2 SVGEGT. As DNA, the CDR3 is TGTGCCAGCAGCCTCCTGAGGACGAGGTATAATTCACCCCTCCACTTT. This sequence encodes CASSLLRTRYNSPLHF.

This clonotype was detected only a few times. The J gene is TRBJ1-2, the V gene TRBV21-1. TRBV21-1 is tagged as a pseudogene. The CDR3 loop spans 13 amino acids. DNA of the CDR3: TGTGCCAGCCAAACGGGGTGGGACTATGGCTACACCTTC. Translated: CASQTGWDYGYTF.

This clonotype was detected only a few times. The V gene is TRBV2, the J gene TRBJ2-5; D remains unclear. The germline V and J ends were trimmed by 1 base and 2 bases, with 8 bases remaining between them. This CDR3 is 14 amino acids long. CDR1 and CDR2 (germline): SNHLY, FYNNEI. CDR3 coding DNA: TGTGCCAGCAGTGAAGACAGTCATCAAGAGACCCAGTACTTC. Translation: CASSEDSHQETQYF.

This clonotype was observed a handful of times. The chain recombines TRBV20-1 with TRBJ1-5, with D uncertain. The germline CDR1 and CDR2 sequences are DFQATT and SNEGSKA (reference sequence). CDR3 length: 13 residues. Between the trimmed V and J ends, which lost 5 bases and 2 bases, there was a span of 10 bases. CDR3 sequence: CSALSGGNQPQHF. The CDR3 nucleotides read TGCAGTGCTCTTAGTGGAGGCAATCAGCCCCAGCATTTT.

This clonotype showed up many times. This chain joins TRBV4-3 and TRBJ2-2, with 7 nucleotides matching TRBD2. The CDR3 spans 17 residues. J was trimmed by 1 base and V by 0 bases; bases with no gene match: 5. From germline, CDR1 is LGHNA and CDR2 YSLEER. CDR3 sequence (DNA): TGCGCCAGCAGCCAAGAACTAAGCGGGGAGAACACCGGGGAGCTGTTTTTT. Protein: CASSQELSGENTGELFF.

The table lists this clonotype with many counts. The chain joins TRBV12-3 or TRBV12-4 to TRBJ1-5, with D possibly being TRBD1 (5 bases). The V end lost 5 bases, the J end lost 1 base, and 18 bases lay between the germline ends. CDR3 length: 17 amino acids. The CDR3: CASSIMGLWKSNQPQHF. The CDR3 coding sequence is TGTGCCAGCAGTATAATGGGACTATGGAAAAGCAATCAGCCCCAGCATTTT.

The chain links TRBV20-1 to TRBJ1-4; 9 bases line up with TRBD1. The CDR3 is made up of 15 amino acids. Germline CDR1 DFQATT, CDR2 SNEGSKA (reference sequence). The J segment lost 7 bases and the V segment lost 0 bases, leaving 6 bases of the junction unmatched. The CDR3 nucleotides are TGCAGTGCTAGAGATTGGGGACAGGGAGGTGAAAAACTGTTTTTT. Protein: CSARDWGQGGEKLFF.

The chain employs TRBV3-1 and TRBJ1-4, with 7 nucleotides matching TRBD1. The germline V gene has CDR1 LGHDT and CDR2 YNNKEL (reference sequence). V lost 6 bases and J lost 5; bases outside the gene matches: 9. This CDR3 is 15 amino acids long. In nucleotides, the CDR3 is TGTGCCAGCAGGCGGACAGGAGGGGACAATGAAAAACTGTTTTTT. The encoded protein is CASRRTGGDNEKLFF.

At least ten counts were recorded for this clonotype. The genes are TRBV9 and TRBJ2-2; D unclear. Germline-derived CDR1 and CDR2 are SGDLS and YYNGEE. The CDR3 consists of 14 residues. V shed 0 bases and J shed 8 bases, with 11 bases lying between them. CDR3 bases: TGTGCCAGCAGCGTAGCGGCGGAGTCGGGGGAGCTGTTTTTT. This codes for CASSVAAESGELFF.

The chain couples TRBV7-2 to TRBJ1-2, with a tentative D call TRBD1 (5 bases). There are 13 residues in the CDR3. CDR1 is SGHTA and CDR2 is FQGNSA in the germline V gene. V was cut by 3 bases and J by 6 bases, with 11 bases left in between. Here the CDR3 DNA reads TGTGCCAGCAGCTTGGGCAGGGTGGATGGCTACACCTTC. Translation gives CASSLGRVDGYTF.

This clonotype was detected a few times. The CDR3 loop reads CSAGPPRAYSNQPQHF. The CDR3 bases are TGCAGTGCCGGACCCCCCAGGGCCTATAGCAATCAGCCCCAGCATTTT. The genes are TRBV20-1 and TRBJ1-5; tentatively, D is TRBD1 (5 bases). CDR3 size: 16 residues. Germline CDR1 reads DFQATT; CDR2 reads SNEGSKA (reference sequence). V gave up 6 bases and J gave up 0 bases, with 18 bases separating them.

This clonotype was detected many times. The rearrangement uses TRBV7-2 and TRBJ2-3; 9 bases align to TRBD2. In germline, CDR1 is SGHTA, CDR2 FQGNSA. The CDR3 length is 16 residues. After removal of 0 bases from V and 3 bases from J, the junction contained 4 bases not matched to a gene. The CDR3 nucleotides are TGTGCCAGCAGCTTAGCGTTCAGCGGGGGGACAGATACGCAGTATTTT. Its protein is CASSLAFSGGTDTQYF. Complete variable domain (other parts from reference TRBV7-2 and TRBJ2-3): GAGVSQSPSNKVTEKGKDVELRCDPISGHTALYWYRQSLGQGLEFLIYFQGNSAPDKSGLPSDRFSAERTGGSVSTLTIQRTQQEDSAVYLCASSLAFSGGTDTQYFGPGTRLTVL.

This clonotype was seen at least ten times. The CDR3 coding sequence is TGTGCCAGCAGTTACGGTTCTCGACTGGGCTACGAGCAGTACGTC. It is translated as CASSYGSRLGYEQYV. The J gene is TRBJ2-7, the V gene TRBV6-2 or TRBV6-3; D gene unclear. The germline V and J ends were trimmed by 2 bases and 3 bases, with 14 bases remaining between them. This CDR3 contains 15 residues. Germline CDR1 is MNHEY and CDR2 is SVGEGT.

This clonotype was counted many times. V usage is TRBV11-2 and J usage is TRBJ1-3; D gene unclear. Germline V gene data show CDR1 as SGHAT and CDR2 as FQNNGV. This CDR3 is built from 16 residues. V was shortened by 3 bases and J by 0 bases, with 12 bases between the two germline ends. CDR3 region: CASSFIPPSSGNTIYF. DNA for the CDR3: TGTGCCAGCAGCTTCATCCCACCGAGCTCTGGAAACACCATATATTTT.

This clonotype was detected ten times or more. The genes are TRBV29-1 and TRBJ2-4; no firm D call. Looked up from germline, CDR1 is SQVTM and CDR2 is ANQGSEA. The CDR3 consists of 14 residues. The V and J ends lost 4 bases and 0 bases respectively, with 10 bases between them. The CDR3 nucleotides read TGCAGCGTTGCCCCTCGGCTAGCCAAAAACATTCAGTACTTC. Its translation is CSVAPRLAKNIQYF.